Reported below is one T cell receptor (beta chain). The antigen it binds to is not known. No base quality information exists; no much larger clone differs at one position. V was cut back by 5 bases and J by 7 bases, leaving a gap of 14 bases between them. The cysteine opens and the phenylalanine closes a CDR3 of 12 amino acids. Only the CDR3 portion is preserved as DNA: 36 bases, with reading frame beginning at the first base. Reading the germline V gene (reference sequence) gives CDR1 GTSNPN and CDR2 SVGIG. TCRbeta CDR3 regions were amplified from genomic DNA by means of the immunoSEQ Assay, a bias-controlled multiplex PCR. The authors' analysis ran thus. The number of nucleated cells in each sample was estimated from the amplification of reference gene primers within the assay. Sequence reads were collapsed and filtered to measure the absolute abundance of every unique TCRbeta CDR3 rearrangement. Productive Simpson clonality was computed per sample as the square root of Simpson's diversity index over productive rearrangements. TCRdb retrieved this table from immuneACCESS and kept in-frame rearrangements only. Not all clones are present; in checked studies, unresolved V genes account for under half, and no reason is known for the remainder. Clone size and the V and J calls come from that table; the DNA yielded D and trimming. The table for this sample lists roughly 300,000 clones; around four fifths of them were counted only once. The leading ten clones occupy 0.95% to 1.5% of the sample.

Collaborating institutions collected whole blood in K2EDTA tubes following their own protocols. For TCRbeta analysis, collaborator samples were shipped as frozen whole blood, as isolated PBMCs, or as DNA extracted from either sample type. The sample belongs to a study of blood T cell repertoires in COVID-19 (dated by TCRdb to 2018 to 2021). A note on the overall study: Collaborator samples came from the United States, Italy and Spain and covered acute and convalescent phases of COVID-19. The material from the prospective study consisted of cDNA or gDNA derived from T cells, B-cell-depleted T cells, or PBMCs. Subjects who had been exposed to COVID-19, were actively infected with it, or had recovered from it provided the deeply sampled blood TCRbeta repertoires that made up the dataset. The repertoires were made available in a free public database intended to serve as a resource for research on the immune response to SARS-CoV-2. The samples were drawn from two sources: the first 160 participants of the ongoing ImmuneRACE study, and 1,254 subjects contributed by 6 global collaborators. Nearly every sample came with metadata listing a de-identified subject ID, COVID-19 status, age in years and sex. HLA class I and class II types, where available, came from metadata supplied by the sample provider rather than from assay-based typing.

General findings and caveats noted by the study authors: How much clinical and demographic metadata was included differed by source and by participant, and the metadata was provided uncurated.

The chain uses TRBV30 and TRBJ1-1; 6 matching bases give a weak D call of TRBD1. The sequencing sample was made of peripheral blood. The receptor was derived from a woman in her forties or fifties with acute or convalescent COVID-19. The CDR3 region has the sequence CAWAQGEGEAFF. The DNA sequence reads TGTGCCTGGGCACAGGGCGAGGGTGAAGCTTTCTTT.